This T cell receptor (beta chain) stems from a study of regulatory T cells in long-lasting Graves disease. Concerning this clonotype: Its antigen is unknown. The junction departs from the called germline gene at one end, perhaps through a read error.

CDR3 regions were amplified by Arm-PCR using iRepertoire HTBI primers to build TCR beta libraries. TCRdb re-analysed the multiplex PCR reads in MiXCR, keeping a single row per CDR3 protein. The sample has under 500,000 distinct CDR3 sequences, 20% seen once. General study points: Lower TCR diversity characterized persistent Graves' patients relative to newly diagnosed patients. Favored gene segments in persistent disease were TRBV28, TRBJ1-2 and TRBJ2-5.

The time point here: persistent/refractory GD, antithyroid drugs over 5 years with positive TRAb. After RNA was extracted from PBMCs, the TCR library was made from it. The length of the CDR3 is 15 residues. Germline CDR1 reads MNHEY; CDR2 reads SVGEGT. The J gene is TRBJ2-7, the V gene TRBV6-2 or TRBV6-3; 11 nucleotides match TRBD2. Sequencing used peripheral blood mononuclear cells (PBMCs), obtained when the disease was refractory, from a patient treated with antithyroid drugs. This sequence was found in a female donor with Graves disease. In DNA, the CDR3 is TGCGCCAGCAGTGATCCAACTAGCGGGAGCCACGAGCAGTACTTC. It yields the protein CASSDPTSGSHEQYF.